This T cell receptor beta chain was retrieved from a study of cytomegalovirus exposure and HLA in healthy donors. Study-wide results and caveats: The study recorded 160 or so TCR beta chains that were cytomegalovirus-associated.

PCR primers comprised 60 Vbeta and 13 Jbeta primers. Sequenced by immunoSEQ multiplex PCR; TCRdb stores in-frame clones only, minus some. The data show 50,000 to 60,000 clones, and the top ten clones hold 9.5% to 12%. Trimming pared 4 bases from V and 3 bases from J, leaving 11 bases between. The CDR3 extends over 14 amino acids. Germline assignment: CDR1 ENHRY and CDR2 SYGVKD. Comments on this clone: Its cognate antigen is unknown.

Input material: PBMCs. This receptor was taken from a woman in her 50s in good health and CMV-seropositive. The V call is TRBV10-3, the J call TRBJ2-3; D possibly corresponds to TRBD1 (6 bases). CDR3 residues: CAISAPGTTDTQYF. The DNA of the CDR3 is TGTGCCATCAGTGCGCCAGGGACAACAGATACGCAGTATTTT.